This T cell receptor beta chain stems from a study of blood T cell repertoires in COVID-19 (dated by TCRdb to the early 2020s). Regarding the research as a whole: The collaborator samples originated in the United States, Italy and Spain and spanned the acute and convalescent phases of COVID-19. The material from the prospective study consisted of cDNA or gDNA derived from T cells, B-cell-depleted T cells, or PBMCs. The dataset comprised deeply sampled blood TCRbeta repertoires from subjects exposed to, actively infected with, or recovered from COVID-19. The repertoires were made available in a free public database intended to serve as a resource for research on the immune response to SARS-CoV-2. The samples were drawn from two sources: the first 160 participants of the ongoing ImmuneRACE study, and approximately 1,300 subjects contributed by 6 global collaborators. Nearly every sample came with metadata listing a de-identified subject ID, COVID-19 status, age in years and sex. Where available, HLA class I and class II types were obtained from metadata supplied by the sample provider rather than from assay-based typing. Points the paper makes about the study in general: The amount of clinical and demographic metadata varied by source and participant and was provided uncurated.

CDR1 SGHVS and CDR2 FQNEAQ are derived from the germline V gene. Spanning cysteine to phenylalanine, the CDR3 consists of 18 amino acids. Only the CDR3 region is kept as DNA, spanning 54 bases read in frame from base 1. V and J are trimmed by 2 bases and 5 bases, and the gene matches miss 11 bases of the junction. TCRbeta CDR3 regions were amplified from genomic DNA using the immunoSEQ Assay, a bias-controlled multiplex PCR. The study's own analysis went as follows. Nucleated cell counts per sample were estimated from amplification of reference gene primers within the assay. To quantify the absolute abundance of each unique TCRbeta CDR3 rearrangement, sequence reads were collapsed and filtered. Productive Simpson clonality was computed per sample as the square root of Simpson's diversity index over productive rearrangements. The table comes from immuneACCESS by way of TCRdb, which keeps in-frame sequences with V and J called. Part of the clones is missing from these tables; in studies checked, under half for an unresolved V gene and the rest for unknown reasons. V, J and clone size are those of that table, while D and trimming were read from the DNA. For this sample there are over 350,000 clones; 86% appear just once. Approximately 1.5% of the sample belongs to the ten largest clones.

Each collaborating institution followed its own protocols to collect whole blood in K2EDTA tubes. For TCRbeta analysis, collaborators shipped samples as frozen whole blood, isolated PBMCs, or DNA extracted from either of those sample types. About this clone itself: This clone's antigen is unknown. No base qualities exist here, and no much larger clone lies one base off it.

The TCR originated in a woman in her thirties with active or convalescent COVID-19. The specimen was peripheral blood. In this chain, TRBV7-8 is recombined with TRBJ1-3; 11 bases in the middle match TRBD1. The CDR3 loop reads CASSLRPGQGAQRNTIYF. The sequenced DNA is TGTGCCAGCAGCTTACGACCCGGACAGGGGGCGCAGAGAAACACCATATATTTT.